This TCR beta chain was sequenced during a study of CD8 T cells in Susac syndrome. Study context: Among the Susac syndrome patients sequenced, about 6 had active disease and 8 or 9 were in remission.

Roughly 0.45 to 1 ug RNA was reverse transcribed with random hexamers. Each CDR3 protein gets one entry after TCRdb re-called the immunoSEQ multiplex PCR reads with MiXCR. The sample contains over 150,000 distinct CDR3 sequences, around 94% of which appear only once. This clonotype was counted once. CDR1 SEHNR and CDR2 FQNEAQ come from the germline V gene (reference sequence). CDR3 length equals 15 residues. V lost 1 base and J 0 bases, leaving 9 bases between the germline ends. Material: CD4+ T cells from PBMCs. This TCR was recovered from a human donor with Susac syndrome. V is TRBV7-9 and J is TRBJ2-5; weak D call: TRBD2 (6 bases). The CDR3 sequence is CASSLDRDYQETQYF. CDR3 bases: TGTGCCAGCAGCTTAGATAGGGACTACCAAGAGACCCAGTACTTC.